This TCR beta chain was recorded in a study of beta chain features in type 1 diabetes. Using CD45RO/CCR7/CD25/CD127/CD95/CD27, CD4+ naive, central memory, regulatory and stem cell-like memory cells were sorted. This clone turned up a few times. Antigen specificity is unknown. This likely stems from a read error, as it lies one base from a far larger clone. Looked up from germline, CDR1 is SGHNT and CDR2 is YYREEE (reference sequence). The CDR3 has 20 residues. Unmatched junction bases numbered 18, after V lost 0 bases and J lost 2 bases. Sequenced material consisted of expressed TCRB transcripts (all of the isolated RNA was reverse transcribed). Samples of naive, central memory and regulatory T cells yielded a mean of about 3.6 million reads. Using immunoSEQ multiplex PCR, the repertoire was profiled, and TCRdb retains in-frame clones only, with some absent. The data show 250,000 to 400,000 clones, with approximately 14% seen just once and 5.5% to 7.5% held by the top ten.

Study-wide results and caveats: Fewer junction insertions and more nucleotide deletions appeared in type 1 diabetes patients. Patients and controls would share equally any PCR tilt toward shorter templates.

The source material was central memory CD4+ T cells from blood. The receptor was isolated from a man aged 30-40 years in good health. The rearrangement joins TRBV5-4 to TRBJ2-5; TRBD2 matches 8 bases. CDR3 DNA sequence: TGTGCCAGCAGCTTGGATTGGGGATTACCATTCAGCGGGGGACAAGAGACCCAGTACTTC. Its translation: CASSLDWGLPFSGGQETQYF.